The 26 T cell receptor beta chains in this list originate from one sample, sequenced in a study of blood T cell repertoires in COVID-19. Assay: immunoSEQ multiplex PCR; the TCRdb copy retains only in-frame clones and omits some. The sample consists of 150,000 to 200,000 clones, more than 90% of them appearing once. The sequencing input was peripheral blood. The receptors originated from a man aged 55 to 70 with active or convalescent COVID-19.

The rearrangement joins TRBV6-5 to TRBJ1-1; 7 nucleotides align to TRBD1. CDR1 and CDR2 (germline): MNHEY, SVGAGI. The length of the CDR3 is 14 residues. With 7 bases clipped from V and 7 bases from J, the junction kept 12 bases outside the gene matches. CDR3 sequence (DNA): TGTGCCAGCACCCCGGGACAGACCACCCATGAAGCTTTCTTT. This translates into CASTPGQTTHEAFF.

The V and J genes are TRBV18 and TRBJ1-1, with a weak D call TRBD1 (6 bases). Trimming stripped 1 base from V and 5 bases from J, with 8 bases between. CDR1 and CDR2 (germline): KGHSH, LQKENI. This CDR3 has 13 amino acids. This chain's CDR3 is CASSPLGGTEAFF. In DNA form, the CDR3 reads TGTGCCAGCTCACCACTAGGGGGTACTGAAGCTTTCTTT.

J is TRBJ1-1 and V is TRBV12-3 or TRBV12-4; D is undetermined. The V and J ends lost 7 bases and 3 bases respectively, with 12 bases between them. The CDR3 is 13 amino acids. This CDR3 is CASTLHGDTEAFF. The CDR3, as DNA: TGTGCCAGCACCCTTCACGGGGACACTGAAGCTTTCTTT.

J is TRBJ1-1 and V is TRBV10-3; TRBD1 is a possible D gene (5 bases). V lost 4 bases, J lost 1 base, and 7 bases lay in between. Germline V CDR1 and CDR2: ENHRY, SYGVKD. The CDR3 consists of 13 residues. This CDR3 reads CAISGQPNTEAFF. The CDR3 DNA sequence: TGTGCCATCAGTGGACAGCCGAACACTGAAGCTTTCTTT.

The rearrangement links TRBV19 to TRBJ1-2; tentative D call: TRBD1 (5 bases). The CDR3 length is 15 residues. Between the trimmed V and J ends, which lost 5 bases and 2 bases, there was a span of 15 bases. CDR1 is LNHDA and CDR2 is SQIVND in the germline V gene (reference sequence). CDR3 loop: CASSLAGWLNYGYTF. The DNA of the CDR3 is TGTGCCAGTAGTTTGGCAGGGTGGTTGAACTATGGCTACACCTTC. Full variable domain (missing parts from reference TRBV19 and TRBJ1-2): DGGITQSPKYLFRKEGQNVTLSCEQNLNHDAMYWYRQDPGQGLRLIYYSQIVNDFQKGDIAEGYSVSREKKESFPLTVTSAQKNPTAFYLCASSLAGWLNYGYTFGSGTRLTVV.

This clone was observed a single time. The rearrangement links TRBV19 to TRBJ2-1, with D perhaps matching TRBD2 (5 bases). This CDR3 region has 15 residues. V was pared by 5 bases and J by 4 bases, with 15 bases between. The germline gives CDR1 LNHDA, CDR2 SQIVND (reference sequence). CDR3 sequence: CASSPRRGTYNEQFF. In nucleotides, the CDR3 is TGTGCCAGTAGTCCTCGACGGGGTACTTACAATGAGCAGTTCTTC.

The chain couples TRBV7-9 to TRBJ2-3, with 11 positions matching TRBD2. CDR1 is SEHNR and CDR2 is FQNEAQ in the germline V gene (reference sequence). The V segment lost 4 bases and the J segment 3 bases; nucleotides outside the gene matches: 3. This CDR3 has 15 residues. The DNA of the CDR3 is TGTGCCAGCAGCTATACTAGCGGGAGTACAGATACGCAGTATTTT. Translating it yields CASSYTSGSTDTQYF.

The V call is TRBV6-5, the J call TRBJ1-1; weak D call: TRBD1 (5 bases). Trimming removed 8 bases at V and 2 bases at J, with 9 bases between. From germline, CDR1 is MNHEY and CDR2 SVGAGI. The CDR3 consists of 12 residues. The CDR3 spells CASDSPNTEAFF. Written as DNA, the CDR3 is TGTGCCAGCGACAGTCCAAACACTGAAGCTTTCTTT.

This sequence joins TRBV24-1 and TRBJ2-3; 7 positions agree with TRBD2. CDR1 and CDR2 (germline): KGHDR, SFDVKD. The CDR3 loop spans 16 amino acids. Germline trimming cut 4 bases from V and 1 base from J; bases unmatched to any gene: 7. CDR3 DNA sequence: TGTGCCACCAGTGAGGCGGGAGTAGGCGGCACAGATACGCAGTATTTT. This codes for CATSEAGVGGTDTQYF.

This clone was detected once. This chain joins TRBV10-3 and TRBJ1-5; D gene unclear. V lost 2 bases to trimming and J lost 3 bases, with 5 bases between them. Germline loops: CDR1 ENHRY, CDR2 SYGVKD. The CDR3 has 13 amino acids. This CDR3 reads CAISEEVNQPQHF. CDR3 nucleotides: TGTGCCATCAGTGAGGAGGTCAATCAGCCCCAGCATTTT.

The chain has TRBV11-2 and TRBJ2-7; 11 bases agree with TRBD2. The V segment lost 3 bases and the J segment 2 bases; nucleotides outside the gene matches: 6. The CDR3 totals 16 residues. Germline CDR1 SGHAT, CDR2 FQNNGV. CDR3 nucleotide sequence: TGTGCCAGCAGCTTCCTAGCGGGGGGTACAGCCTACGAGCAGTACTTC. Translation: CASSFLAGGTAYEQYF.

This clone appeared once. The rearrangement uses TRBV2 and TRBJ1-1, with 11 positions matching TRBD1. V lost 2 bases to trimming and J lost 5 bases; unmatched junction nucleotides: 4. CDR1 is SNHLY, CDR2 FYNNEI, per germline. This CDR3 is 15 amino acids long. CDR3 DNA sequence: TGTGCCAGCAGTGAAAGGGGGACAGGGGGGACTGAAGCTTTCTTT. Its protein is CASSERGTGGTEAFF.

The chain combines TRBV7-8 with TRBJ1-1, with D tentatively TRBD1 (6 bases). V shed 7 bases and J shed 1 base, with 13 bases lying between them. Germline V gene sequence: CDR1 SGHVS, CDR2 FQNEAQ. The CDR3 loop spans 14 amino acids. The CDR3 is CASNFGQQNTEAFF. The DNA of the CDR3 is TGTGCCAGCAACTTCGGACAGCAGAACACTGAAGCTTTCTTT. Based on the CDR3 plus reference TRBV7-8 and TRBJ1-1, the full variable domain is GAGVSQSPRYKVAKRGQDVALRCDPISGHVSLFWYQQALGQGPEFLTYFQNEAQLDKSGLPSDRFFAERPEGSVSTLKIQRTQQEDSAVYLCASNFGQQNTEAFFGQGTRLTVV.

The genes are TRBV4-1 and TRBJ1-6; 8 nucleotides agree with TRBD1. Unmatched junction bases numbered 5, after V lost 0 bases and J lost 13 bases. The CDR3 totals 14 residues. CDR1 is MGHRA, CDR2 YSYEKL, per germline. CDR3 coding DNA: TGCGCCAGCAGCCAAGATAGGGACAGGCTTCCCCTCCACTTT. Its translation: CASSQDRDRLPLHF.

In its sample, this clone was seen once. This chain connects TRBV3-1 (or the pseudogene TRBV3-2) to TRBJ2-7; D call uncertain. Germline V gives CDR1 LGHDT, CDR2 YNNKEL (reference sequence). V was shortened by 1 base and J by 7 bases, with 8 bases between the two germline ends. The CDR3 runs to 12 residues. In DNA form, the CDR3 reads TGTGCCAGCAGCCAAGTCGTCGGGGAGCAGTACTTC. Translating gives CASSQVVGEQYF.

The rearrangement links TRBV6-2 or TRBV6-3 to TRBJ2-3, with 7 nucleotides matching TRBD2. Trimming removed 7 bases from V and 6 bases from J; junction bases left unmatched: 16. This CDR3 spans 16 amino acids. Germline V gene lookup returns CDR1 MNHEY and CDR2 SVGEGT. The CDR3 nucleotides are TGTGCCAGCATCCCTACTAGCGCGACAGTAGGTGATACGCAGTATTTT. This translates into CASIPTSATVGDTQYF.

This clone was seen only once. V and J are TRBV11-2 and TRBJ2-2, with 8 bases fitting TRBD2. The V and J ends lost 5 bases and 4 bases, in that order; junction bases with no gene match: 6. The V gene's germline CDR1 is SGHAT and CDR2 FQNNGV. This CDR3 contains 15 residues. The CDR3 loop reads CASSIGRVGTGELFF. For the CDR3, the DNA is TGTGCCAGCAGCATCGGGAGGGTCGGCACCGGGGAGCTGTTTTTT.

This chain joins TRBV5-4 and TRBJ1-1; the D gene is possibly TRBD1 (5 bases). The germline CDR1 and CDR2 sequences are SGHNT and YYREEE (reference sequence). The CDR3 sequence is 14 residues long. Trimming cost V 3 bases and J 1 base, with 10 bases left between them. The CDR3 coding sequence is TGTGCCAGCAGCTCCGGACACACGAACACTGAAGCTTTCTTT. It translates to CASSSGHTNTEAFF. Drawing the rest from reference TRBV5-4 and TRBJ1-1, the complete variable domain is ETGVTQSPTHLIKTRGQQVTLRCSSQSGHNTVSWYQQALGQGPQFIFQYYREEENGRGNFPPRFSGLQFPNYSSELNVNALELDDSALYLCASSSGHTNTEAFFGQGTRLTVV.

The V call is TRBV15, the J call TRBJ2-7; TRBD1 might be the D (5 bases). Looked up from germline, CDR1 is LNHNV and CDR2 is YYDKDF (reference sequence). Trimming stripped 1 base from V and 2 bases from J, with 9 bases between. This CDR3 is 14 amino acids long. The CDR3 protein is CATSRGQGTYEQYF. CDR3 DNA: TGTGCCACCAGCAGAGGGCAGGGTACCTACGAGCAGTACTTC.

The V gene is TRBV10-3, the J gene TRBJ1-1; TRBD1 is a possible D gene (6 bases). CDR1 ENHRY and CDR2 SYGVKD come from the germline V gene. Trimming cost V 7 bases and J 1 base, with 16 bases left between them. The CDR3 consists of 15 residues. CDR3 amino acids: CAIKWGGDGNTEAFF. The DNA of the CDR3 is TGTGCCATCAAATGGGGGGGCGACGGGAACACTGAAGCTTTCTTT.

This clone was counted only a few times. The chain's CDR3 is CASSLWTGEVPGELFF. The CDR3, as DNA: TGTGCCAGCAGCTTATGGACAGGGGAGGTCCCCGGGGAGCTGTTTTTT. The chain carries TRBV7-9 and TRBJ2-2; TRBD1 matches at 9 bases. J gave up 6 bases and V 2 bases, and 7 bases lay outside the gene matches. This CDR3 is built from 16 residues. CDR1 is SEHNR and CDR2 is FQNEAQ in the germline V gene (reference sequence).

The CDR3 sequence is CASRLGQRYEQYF. CDR3 sequence (DNA): TGTGCCAGCAGATTAGGACAGCGCTACGAGCAGTACTTC. The chain combines TRBV27 with TRBJ2-7; tentative D call: TRBD1 (6 bases). Germline V lookup: CDR1 MNHEY, CDR2 SMNVEV (reference sequence). The CDR3 is 13 residues long. V shed 6 bases and J shed 3 bases, with 12 bases lying between them.

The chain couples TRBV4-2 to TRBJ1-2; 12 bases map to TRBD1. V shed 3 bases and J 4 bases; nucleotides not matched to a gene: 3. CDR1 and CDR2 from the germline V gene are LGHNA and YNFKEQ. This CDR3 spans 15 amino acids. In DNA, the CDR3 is TGTGCCAGCAGCCAGGGACAGGGGGCAGGCTATGGCTACACCTTC. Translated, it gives CASSQGQGAGYGYTF.

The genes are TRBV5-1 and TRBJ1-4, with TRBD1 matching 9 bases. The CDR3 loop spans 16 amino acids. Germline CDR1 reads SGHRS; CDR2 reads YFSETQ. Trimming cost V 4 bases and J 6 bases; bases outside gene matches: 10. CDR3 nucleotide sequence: TGCGCCAGCAGCCCCCCCCTGGACAGGGGAGATGAAAAACTGTTTTTT. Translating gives CASSPPLDRGDEKLFF.

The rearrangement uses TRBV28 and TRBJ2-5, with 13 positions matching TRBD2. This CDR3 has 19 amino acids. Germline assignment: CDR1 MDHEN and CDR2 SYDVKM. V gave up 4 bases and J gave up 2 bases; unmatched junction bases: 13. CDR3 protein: CASSSHGLAGVWGQETQYF. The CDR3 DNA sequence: TGTGCCAGCAGTTCCCATGGACTAGCGGGAGTTTGGGGACAAGAGACCCAGTACTTC.

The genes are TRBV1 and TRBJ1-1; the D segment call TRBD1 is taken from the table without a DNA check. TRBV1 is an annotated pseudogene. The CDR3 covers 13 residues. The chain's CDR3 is CTSRRQGATEAFF. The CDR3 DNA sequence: TGCACCAGCCGCCGCCAGGGGGCTACTGAAGCTTTCTTT.